This is a list of T cell receptor beta chains from one sample in a study of shared clonotypes between healthy human individuals. Libraries were prepared by immunoSEQ multiplex PCR; TCRdb keeps only in-frame clonotypes and omits some of them. In the table there are a few million clones, approximately 90% of which are singletons. Sequenced input: naive CD4+ T cells sorted from blood. The source of these receptors is a man aged 18 to 30 in good health. Each CDR3 is given with its conserved first and last residue. Fields, in order: clone size, J gene, V gene, D gene, CDR3 protein, CDR3 DNA. A D gene is named only where the DNA matches it firmly. Clone sizes are given selectively: once, few, many, or a class where the clone is expanded.

clone_size: -; j_call: TRBJ1-2; v_call: TRBV7-7; d_call: -; cdr3_aa: CASSLAGGLYGYTF; cdr3_nt: TGTGCTAGCAGCTTAGCTGGGGGACTCTATGGCTACACCTTC
clone_size: -; j_call: TRBJ1-4; v_call: TRBV5-1; d_call: -; cdr3_aa: CASSPTGTNEKLFF; cdr3_nt: TGCGCCAGCAGCCCTACAGGGACCAATGAAAAACTGTTTTTT
clone_size: -; j_call: TRBJ2-2; v_call: TRBV7-9; d_call: TRBD2; cdr3_aa: CASSPSGRVTGELFF; cdr3_nt: TGTGCCAGCAGCCCTAGCGGGAGGGTCACCGGGGAGCTGTTTTTT
clone_size: -; j_call: TRBJ1-4; v_call: TRBV18; d_call: -; cdr3_aa: CASSYGATNEKLFF; cdr3_nt: TGTGCCAGCTCCTACGGCGCAACTAATGAAAAACTGTTTTTT
clone_size: -; j_call: TRBJ2-5; v_call: TRBV2; d_call: -; cdr3_aa: CASSEAPVRRETQYF; cdr3_nt: TGTGCCAGCAGTGAAGCGCCGGTAAGGAGGGAGACCCAGTACTTC
clone_size: -; j_call: TRBJ1-1; v_call: TRBV5-1; d_call: TRBD1; cdr3_aa: CASSYGAGTGGWYTEAFF; cdr3_nt: TGCGCCAGCAGCTACGGGGCTGGGACAGGGGGCTGGTACACTGAAGCTTTCTTT
clone_size: -; j_call: TRBJ2-5; v_call: TRBV5-1; d_call: -; cdr3_aa: CASRTGPQETQYF; cdr3_nt: TGCGCCAGCAGAACAGGGCCCCAAGAGACCCAGTACTTC
clone_size: -; j_call: TRBJ2-7; v_call: TRBV28; d_call: TRBD1; cdr3_aa: CASSLTGQGVGEQYF; cdr3_nt: TGTGCCAGCAGTCTTACGGGACAGGGGGTCGGCGAGCAGTACTTC
clone_size: -; j_call: TRBJ2-3; v_call: TRBV18; d_call: TRBD2; cdr3_aa: CASSPLAGGGADTQYF; cdr3_nt: TGTGCCAGCTCACCGTTGGCGGGAGGCGGGGCAGATACGCAGTATTTT
clone_size: -; j_call: TRBJ2-1; v_call: TRBV11-3; d_call: TRBD2; cdr3_aa: CASSPGTSGNNEQFF; cdr3_nt: TGTGCCAGCAGCCCCGGGACTAGCGGAAACAATGAGCAGTTCTTC
clone_size: few; j_call: TRBJ1-1; v_call: TRBV5-1; d_call: -; cdr3_aa: CASSFQGGKTEAFF; cdr3_nt: TGCGCCAGCAGCTTTCAGGGTGGGAAAACTGAAGCTTTCTTT
clone_size: -; j_call: TRBJ2-2; v_call: TRBV10-1; d_call: TRBD1; cdr3_aa: CASSEGGTGAGELFF; cdr3_nt: TGCGCCAGCAGTGAAGGGGGGACAGGGGCCGGGGAGCTGTTTTTT
clone_size: once; j_call: TRBJ2-5; v_call: TRBV7-2; d_call: -; cdr3_aa: CASSLSSNSGAERQETQYF; cdr3_nt: TGTGCCAGCAGCTTAAGTTCCAATTCAGGGGCGGAGCGGCAAGAGACCCAGTACTTC
clone_size: -; j_call: TRBJ2-5; v_call: TRBV18; d_call: -; cdr3_aa: CASSPTGEGETQYF; cdr3_nt: TGTGCCAGCTCACCAACCGGGGAAGGAGAGACCCAGTACTTC
clone_size: -; j_call: TRBJ1-4; v_call: TRBV28; d_call: TRBD1; cdr3_aa: CASAPLGTGDSEKLFF; cdr3_nt: TGTGCCAGCGCCCCGCTAGGGACAGGAGACTCCGAAAAACTGTTTTTT
clone_size: -; j_call: TRBJ1-4; v_call: TRBV6-5; d_call: -; cdr3_aa: CASSSTAPGGEKLFF; cdr3_nt: TGTGCCAGCAGTTCCACAGCCCCGGGAGGTGAAAAACTGTTTTTT
clone_size: once; j_call: TRBJ2-7; v_call: TRBV11-2; d_call: TRBD2; cdr3_aa: CASSLGTSIYEQYF; cdr3_nt: TGTGCCAGCAGCTTAGGGACTAGCATCTACGAGCAGTACTTC
clone_size: -; j_call: TRBJ2-1; v_call: TRBV10-2; d_call: -; cdr3_aa: CASSLGSSYNEQFF; cdr3_nt: TGCGCCAGCAGTCTGGGGAGCTCCTACAATGAGCAGTTCTTC
clone_size: -; j_call: TRBJ2-5; v_call: TRBV2; d_call: TRBD1; cdr3_aa: CASSEWDSQETQYF; cdr3_nt: TGTGCCAGCAGTGAATGGGACAGTCAAGAGACCCAGTACTTC
clone_size: -; j_call: TRBJ1-1; v_call: TRBV7-2; d_call: TRBD1; cdr3_aa: CASSRDRGLTEAFF; cdr3_nt: TGTGCCAGCAGCCGGGACAGGGGGCTTACTGAAGCTTTCTTT
clone_size: -; j_call: TRBJ2-7; v_call: TRBV19; d_call: TRBD2; cdr3_aa: CASSTRLAGGPVVQYF; cdr3_nt: TGTGCCAGTAGTACCCGTCTAGCGGGGGGCCCAGTCGTGCAGTACTTC
clone_size: -; j_call: TRBJ2-1; v_call: TRBV10-1; d_call: TRBD2; cdr3_aa: CASRRRRGIDNEQFF; cdr3_nt: TGCGCCAGCAGGCGAAGGCGGGGGATCGACAATGAGCAGTTCTTC
clone_size: -; j_call: TRBJ2-2; v_call: TRBV28; d_call: TRBD1; cdr3_aa: CASSSGQGRTGELFF; cdr3_nt: TGTGCCAGCAGTTCTGGACAGGGGCGCACCGGGGAGCTGTTTTTT
clone_size: -; j_call: TRBJ2-3; v_call: TRBV5-1; d_call: TRBD2; cdr3_aa: CASSLNLAGVDTQYF; cdr3_nt: TGCGCCAGCAGCTTGAATCTAGCGGGAGTAGATACGCAGTATTTT
clone_size: -; j_call: TRBJ2-1; v_call: TRBV6-5; d_call: -; cdr3_aa: CASINYGEQFF; cdr3_nt: TGTGCCAGCATCAACTACGGTGAGCAGTTCTTC
clone_size: -; j_call: TRBJ1-2; v_call: TRBV6-5; d_call: -; cdr3_aa: CASISSLDRRNGYTF; cdr3_nt: TGTGCCAGCATCTCGTCCTTGGACAGAAGGAATGGCTACACCTTC
clone_size: once; j_call: TRBJ2-1; v_call: TRBV30; d_call: -; cdr3_aa: CAWSVELVQFF; cdr3_nt: TGTGCCTGGAGTGTAGAGCTGGTGCAGTTCTTC
clone_size: -; j_call: TRBJ1-4; v_call: TRBV6-5; d_call: TRBD1; cdr3_aa: CASSSGTGTQKLFF; cdr3_nt: TGTGCCAGTAGCTCCGGGACAGGCACACAAAAACTGTTTTTT
clone_size: -; j_call: TRBJ2-3; v_call: TRBV7-9; d_call: TRBD1; cdr3_aa: CASSAGTGSTDTQYF; cdr3_nt: TGTGCCAGCAGCGCCGGGACAGGAAGCACAGATACGCAGTATTTT
clone_size: -; j_call: TRBJ1-5; v_call: TRBV10-3; d_call: -; cdr3_aa: CAIKADSNQPQHF; cdr3_nt: TGTGCCATCAAAGCAGATAGCAATCAGCCCCAGCATTTT
clone_size: -; j_call: TRBJ2-7; v_call: TRBV7-2; d_call: TRBD2; cdr3_aa: CASSLARLAGGVTYEQYF; cdr3_nt: TGTGCCAGCAGCTTAGCCAGGCTAGCGGGAGGGGTAACCTACGAGCAGTACTTC
clone_size: -; j_call: TRBJ2-7; v_call: TRBV29-1; d_call: -; cdr3_aa: CSVALSYEQYF; cdr3_nt: TGCAGCGTTGCCCTCAGCTACGAGCAGTACTTC
clone_size: -; j_call: TRBJ2-7; v_call: TRBV9; d_call: -; cdr3_aa: CASSVSGLSYEQYF; cdr3_nt: TGTGCCAGCAGCGTCTCCGGACTCAGCTACGAGCAGTACTTC
clone_size: -; j_call: TRBJ1-3; v_call: TRBV21-1; d_call: -; cdr3_aa: CASSKSLENSGNTIYF; cdr3_nt: TGTGCCAGCAGCAAAAGCTTAGAGAACTCTGGAAACACCATATATTTT
clone_size: -; j_call: TRBJ2-5; v_call: TRBV5-1; d_call: TRBD1; cdr3_aa: CASSLEGGRETQYF; cdr3_nt: TGCGCCAGCAGCTTGGAAGGGGGCCGAGAGACCCAGTACTTC
clone_size: once; j_call: TRBJ2-7; v_call: TRBV18; d_call: TRBD1; cdr3_aa: CASSPMDRAYYEQYF; cdr3_nt: TGTGCCAGCTCACCGATGGACAGGGCATACTACGAGCAGTACTTC
clone_size: once; j_call: TRBJ2-7; v_call: TRBV18; d_call: -; cdr3_aa: CASSPTGLSYEQYF; cdr3_nt: TGTGCCAGCTCACCGACAGGTCTCTCCTACGAGCAGTACTTC
clone_size: once; j_call: TRBJ2-1; v_call: TRBV9; d_call: -; cdr3_aa: CASSVDPDRSNEQFF; cdr3_nt: TGTGCCAGCAGCGTAGACCCGGACAGATCCAATGAGCAGTTCTTC
clone_size: -; j_call: TRBJ1-1; v_call: TRBV19; d_call: TRBD1; cdr3_aa: CASSAQGPTEAFF; cdr3_nt: TGTGCCAGTAGTGCACAGGGGCCCACTGAAGCTTTCTTT